The 14 T cell receptor beta chains in this list originate from one sample, sequenced in a study of blood T cell repertoires in COVID-19. Assay: immunoSEQ multiplex PCR; the TCRdb copy retains only in-frame clones and omits some. The table records a few hundred thousand clones, approximately 87% of them present only once. Sample: peripheral blood. The origin of the receptors is a woman between 45 and 65 years old with acute or convalescent COVID-19.

The V and J genes are TRBV4-3 and TRBJ1-2; D gene unclear. The germline V gene encodes CDR1 LGHNA and CDR2 YSLEER. CDR3 length: 13 amino acids. Deletions cut 0 bases from V and 6 bases from J, with 8 bases between. The DNA for the CDR3 is TGCGCCAGCAGCCAAGAAAGAGCTGATGGCTACACCTTC. Translated, it gives CASSQERADGYTF.

The chain links TRBV9 to TRBJ2-1, with 8 positions matching TRBD2. Germline lookup yields CDR1 SGDLS and CDR2 YYNGEE. The CDR3 is 13 amino acids. After removal of 0 bases from V and 13 bases from J, the junction contained 6 bases not matched to a gene. The CDR3: CASSVDSGTIQFF. DNA for the CDR3: TGTGCCAGCAGCGTAGATAGCGGGACGATACAGTTCTTC.

This rearrangement joins TRBV5-6 to TRBJ1-6; the match to TRBD1 covers 12 bases. There are 17 residues in the CDR3. J lost 9 bases, V lost 0 bases, and 7 bases had no gene match. The germline gives CDR1 SGHDT, CDR2 YYEEEE. The CDR3 DNA reads as TGTGCCAGCAGCTTGGGGGACAGGGGGCCAGTAGGTTCACCCCTCCACTTT. Protein: CASSLGDRGPVGSPLHF. Full variable domain (remainder filled in from reference TRBV5-6 and TRBJ1-6): DAGVTQSPTHLIKTRGQQVTLRCSPKSGHDTVSWYQQALGQGPQFIFQYYEEEERQRGNFPDRFSGHQFPNYSSELNVNALLLGDSALYLCASSLGDRGPVGSPLHFGNGTRLTVT.

The rearrangement uses TRBV24-1 and TRBJ1-3, with TRBD1 as a possible D gene (5 bases). This CDR3 is 14 amino acids long. V lost 5 bases and J lost 0, with 7 bases in between. Germline assignment: CDR1 KGHDR and CDR2 SFDVKD. The CDR3 reads CATSGTNSGNTIYF. DNA for the CDR3: TGTGCCACCAGTGGGACAAACTCTGGAAACACCATATATTTT.

This clone is a singleton in its sample. This chain uses TRBV6-5 with TRBJ1-2, with 8 positions matching TRBD1. Trimming took 6 bases from V and 8 from J; bases not matched to a gene: 8. This CDR3 is built from 13 residues. Germline V gene data show CDR1 as MNHEY and CDR2 as SVGAGI. The CDR3 DNA sequence: TGTGCCAGCAGCTTCAGGGGGCAGGGAGGCTACACCTTC. It yields the protein CASSFRGQGGYTF.

This chain joins TRBV27 and TRBJ1-5; the match to TRBD1 covers 7 bases. The CDR3 spans 14 residues. Germline trimming cut 3 bases from V and 5 bases from J; bases unmatched to any gene: 4. Germline CDR1 MNHEY, CDR2 SMNVEV (reference sequence). This CDR3 reads CASSLVGGYQPQHF. The CDR3 bases are TGTGCCAGCAGTTTGGTAGGGGGCTATCAGCCCCAGCATTTT.

V and J are TRBV9 and TRBJ2-5; 8 positions match TRBD1. Losses at the gene ends were 3 bases for V and 2 bases for J; bases not matched to a gene: 0. The length of the CDR3 is 13 residues. Germline V gives CDR1 SGDLS, CDR2 YYNGEE. The DNA of the CDR3 is TGTGCCAGCAGCGGGACAGGGCAAGAGACCCAGTACTTC. It encodes CASSGTGQETQYF.

This clone came up once. This chain connects TRBV5-6 to TRBJ2-1; TRBD2 is a possible D gene (6 bases). Per the germline V gene, CDR1 is SGHDT and CDR2 is YYEEEE. The CDR3 is 14 residues long. V lost 3 bases to trimming and J lost 6 bases, with 13 bases between them. The CDR3: CASSSPRRGNEQFF. In DNA form, the CDR3 reads TGTGCCAGCAGCTCTCCTAGGCGGGGCAATGAGCAGTTCTTC.

This clone appeared once. This chain joins TRBV6-5 and TRBJ2-3, with 7 nucleotides matching TRBD1. The trim removed 5 bases at V and 6 bases at J, leaving 8 bases unmatched. Germline assignment: CDR1 MNHEY and CDR2 SVGAGI. This CDR3 is built from 14 residues. The CDR3 loop is CASSTGTVRDTQYF. DNA for the CDR3: TGTGCCAGCAGTACGGGGACAGTCCGGGATACGCAGTATTTT.

V usage is TRBV7-8 and J usage is TRBJ1-1, with D unclear. CDR1 is SGHVS, CDR2 FQNEAQ, per germline. V lost 6 bases, J lost 5 bases, and 19 bases lay in between. This CDR3 comprises 15 residues. The CDR3 DNA sequence: TGTGCCAGCAGACATATTGAAGGAGGGAGGACTGAAGCTTTCTTT. Translated, it gives CASRHIEGGRTEAFF.

J is TRBJ1-1 and V is TRBV29-1; the D is unclear. The length of the CDR3 is 14 residues. CDR1 and CDR2 from the germline V gene are SQVTM and ANQGSEA. Trimming shortened V by 7 bases and J by 3 bases, and 18 bases separated the two germline ends. The DNA for the CDR3 is TGCAGCGGTACCCGGTTCGTTGAGGACACTGAAGCTTTCTTT. This gives the protein CSGTRFVEDTEAFF.

This chain uses TRBV11-2 with TRBJ2-3, with D unclear. Germline CDR1 and CDR2: SGHAT and FQNNGV. The CDR3 totals 14 residues. The V and J ends lost 6 bases and 4 bases respectively, with 14 bases between them. The DNA of the CDR3 is TGTGCCAGCAGGGCCGCGGCTAGGCCAGATACGCAGTATTTT. Translation: CASRAAARPDTQYF.

V gene TRBV27 combines with J gene TRBJ2-7, with 11 bases aligning to TRBD2. Germline trimming cut 5 bases from V and 2 bases from J; bases unmatched to any gene: 5. The germline V gene encodes CDR1 MNHEY and CDR2 SMNVEV (reference sequence). The CDR3 has 15 residues. This chain's CDR3 is CASSETSGTTYEQYF. In DNA form, the CDR3 reads TGTGCCAGCAGTGAGACTAGCGGGACAACCTACGAGCAGTACTTC.

The J gene is TRBJ2-5, the V gene TRBV7-2, with 9 bases matching TRBD2. V was pared by 1 base and J by 5 bases, with 11 bases of the junction left unmatched. The length of the CDR3 is 17 residues. CDR1 and CDR2 (germline): SGHTA, FQGNSA. The CDR3 DNA reads TGTGCCAGCAGCTTAGATTTTCGAGCGGGAGGCGGTGAGACCCAGTACTTC. This codes for CASSLDFRAGGGETQYF.